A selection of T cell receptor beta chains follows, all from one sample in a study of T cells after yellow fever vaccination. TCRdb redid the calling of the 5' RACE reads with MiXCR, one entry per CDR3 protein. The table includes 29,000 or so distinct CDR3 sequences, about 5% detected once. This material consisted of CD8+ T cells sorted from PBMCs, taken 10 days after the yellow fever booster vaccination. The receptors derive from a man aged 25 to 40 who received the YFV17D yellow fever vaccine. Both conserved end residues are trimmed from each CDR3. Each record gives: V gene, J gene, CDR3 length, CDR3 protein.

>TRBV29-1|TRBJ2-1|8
SVTDNEQF
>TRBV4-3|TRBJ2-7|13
ASSQVSSGSYEQY
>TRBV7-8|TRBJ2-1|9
ASSLRQEQF
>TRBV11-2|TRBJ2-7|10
ASSFASYEQY
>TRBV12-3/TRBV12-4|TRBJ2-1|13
ASSLAYGRNNEQF
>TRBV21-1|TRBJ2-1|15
ASSLPSNSGSYNEQF
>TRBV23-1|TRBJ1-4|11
VPAAATNEKLF
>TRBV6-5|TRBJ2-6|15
ASSYSAGSEGANVLT
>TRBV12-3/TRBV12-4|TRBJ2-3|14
ASSTPPGTGEDTQY
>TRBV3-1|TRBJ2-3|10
ASSKSGDTQY
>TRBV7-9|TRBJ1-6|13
ASSPADTTWETLH
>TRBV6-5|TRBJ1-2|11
ASSYLGNYGYT
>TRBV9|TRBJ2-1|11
ASSVVGNNEQF
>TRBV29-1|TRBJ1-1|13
SGTRPGFMNTEAF
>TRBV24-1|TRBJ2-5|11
ATSDRGRETQY
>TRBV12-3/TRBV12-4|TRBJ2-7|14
ASSPTGQARSYEQY
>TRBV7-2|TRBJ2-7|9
ASSKSYEQY
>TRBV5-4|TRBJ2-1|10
ASSFGRPEQF
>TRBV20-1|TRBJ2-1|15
SARAPSGSNSYNEQF
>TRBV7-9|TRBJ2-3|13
ASSSGGVSADTQY
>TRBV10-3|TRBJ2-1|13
ATTKDAGAYNEQF
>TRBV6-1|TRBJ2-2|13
ASSEGQENTGELF
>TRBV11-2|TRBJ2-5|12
ASSFPGSVETQY
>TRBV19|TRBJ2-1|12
ASSSLIEGNEQF
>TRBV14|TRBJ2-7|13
ASSELGQPFDEQY
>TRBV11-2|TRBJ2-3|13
ASSLSYYPSDTQY
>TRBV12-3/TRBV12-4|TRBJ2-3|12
ASSFLPARDTQY
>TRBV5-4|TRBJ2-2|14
ASSPGTSGLTGELF
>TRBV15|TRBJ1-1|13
ATSRGEGVYTEAF
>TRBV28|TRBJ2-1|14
ASSFSGLAGEYEQF
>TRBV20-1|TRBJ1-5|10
SAPWGNQPQH
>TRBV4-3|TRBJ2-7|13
ASSPDRGFSYEHY
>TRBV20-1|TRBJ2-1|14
SARDGGRENYNEQF
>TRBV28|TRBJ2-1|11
ASSFRLVDEQF
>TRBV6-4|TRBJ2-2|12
ASSDNPHTGELF
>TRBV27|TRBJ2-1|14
ASSFFPLSAYNEQF
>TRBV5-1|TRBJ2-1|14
ASSLVVGTSGNFQF